The 28 T cell receptor beta chains listed next were all sequenced from one sample in a study of identical twins. MiXCR, run by TCRdb on the 5' RACE reads, gives a single entry per CDR3 protein. This sample carries more than 1.5 million distinct CDR3 sequences, about 32% of them seen once, and the ten largest clones take roughly 0.3%. Input material: cord blood. Source of these receptors: a newborn girl in good health.

This clonotype has a count of ten or more. J is TRBJ2-3 and V is TRBV6-1; TRBD2 is a possible D gene (6 bases). V lost 0 bases and J 2 bases, leaving 9 bases between the germline ends. This CDR3 contains 15 residues. Per the germline V gene, CDR1 is MNHNS and CDR2 is SASEGT. The chain's CDR3 is CASSEAGTSTDTQYF. The CDR3 nucleotides read TGTGCCAGCAGTGAAGCTGGGACTTCCACAGATACGCAGTATTTT.

V is TRBV12-3 or TRBV12-4 and J is TRBJ2-7; 9 positions agree with TRBD2. This CDR3 has 15 residues. V was clipped by 1 base and J by 7 bases; unmatched bases: 8. CDR3: CASSLGREGNNEQYF. CDR3 in DNA: TGTGCCAGCAGTTTAGGGCGGGAGGGGAACAATGAGCAGTACTTC.

The chain employs TRBV7-2 and TRBJ2-5; D call uncertain. The CDR3 consists of 16 residues. V was clipped by 0 bases and J by 7 bases, with 18 bases between them. CDR1 and CDR2 from the germline V gene are SGHTA and FQGNSA. The CDR3 region is CASSLAGRSLLLTQYF. As DNA, the CDR3 is TGTGCCAGCAGCTTAGCCGGCAGGTCCCTATTGTTGACCCAGTACTTC.

This clonotype was observed a few times. The V and J genes are TRBV20-1 and TRBJ2-3; possibly TRBD1 or TRBD2 for D (5 bases each). Looked up from germline, CDR1 is DFQATT and CDR2 is SNEGSKA (reference sequence). CDR3 length: 15 amino acids. Between the trimmed V and J ends, which lost 3 bases and 8 bases, there was a span of 21 bases. CDR3 in amino acids: CSASHPGLRGPTQYF. The CDR3 DNA reads TGCAGTGCTAGCCACCCGGGGCTTCGCGGGCCTACGCAGTATTTT.

This clonotype showed up just a few times. The rearrangement joins TRBV7-9 to TRBJ2-7; 10 nucleotides line up with TRBD2. The CDR3 loop spans 15 amino acids. Germline values: CDR1 SEHNR, CDR2 FQNEAQ (reference sequence). The trim removed 1 base at V and 2 bases at J, leaving 2 bases unmatched. The CDR3 spells CASSLDTSGTYEQYF. In DNA, the CDR3 is TGTGCCAGCAGCTTAGATACTAGCGGGACCTACGAGCAGTACTTC.

V and J are TRBV6-2 or TRBV6-3 and TRBJ1-5, with 7 bases identical to TRBD1. The CDR3 is 16 residues long. Germline V gives CDR1 MNHEY, CDR2 SVGEGT. Trimming at V came to 5 bases and at J to 2 bases, leaving 9 bases not matched to a gene. The CDR3 DNA reads as TGTGCCAGCAGTAGACCACAGGGGAACGGCAATCAGCCCCAGCATTTT. Translating gives CASSRPQGNGNQPQHF.

This clonotype occurred a few times. The chain links TRBV20-1 to TRBJ1-1, with D perhaps matching TRBD1 (5 bases). This CDR3 has 12 amino acids. Germline values: CDR1 DFQATT, CDR2 SNEGSKA (reference sequence). V gave up 3 bases and J gave up 4 bases, with 9 bases separating them. Here the CDR3 reads CSASRVSTEAFF. In nucleotides, the CDR3 is TGCAGTGCTAGCAGGGTAAGCACTGAAGCTTTCTTT.

This clonotype was counted a few times. Here the CDR3 DNA reads TGTGCCAGCAGCAAAGATAAGGCAGGGGGCGGCCATAATTCACCCCTCCACTTT. Protein: CASSKDKAGGGHNSPLHF. This rearrangement joins TRBV21-1 to TRBJ1-6; the D call of TRBD1 is as the table states it, not checked on the DNA. TRBV21-1 is tagged as a pseudogene. CDR3 length equals 18 residues.

V usage is TRBV29-1 and J usage is TRBJ2-5; 7 nucleotides agree with TRBD1. There are 12 residues in the CDR3. CDR1 is SQVTM and CDR2 is ANQGSEA in the germline V gene. V lost 4 bases and J lost 4; bases outside the gene matches: 3. CDR3 loop: CSVGQGVETQYF. The CDR3 nucleotides are TGCAGCGTTGGACAGGGCGTAGAGACCCAGTACTTC.

The chain joins TRBV10-3 to TRBJ2-1, with TRBD1 matching over 11 bases. V trimming: 9 bases; J trimming: 5 bases; junction bases outside the gene matches: 3. The germline V gene has CDR1 ENHRY and CDR2 SYGVKD. The CDR3 consists of 13 residues. CDR3 coding DNA: TGTGCCATGGGACAGGGGGTTAACAATGAGCAGTTCTTC. Translation gives CAMGQGVNNEQFF.

In the case of this clonotype: The junction differs from germline at one of its ends, possibly a read error. The chain carries TRBV11-2 and TRBJ2-1; 10 positions agree with TRBD1. CDR1 and CDR2 from the germline V gene are SGHAT and FQNNGV. The CDR3 consists of 16 residues. CDR3 protein: CASSSFDRGLGNGQFF. CDR3 coding DNA: TGTGCCAGCAGCTCCTTCGACAGGGGGCTCGGCAATGGGCAGTTCTTC.

The V call is TRBV4-1, the J call TRBJ1-5, with a tentative D call TRBD1 (5 bases). V dropped 0 bases and J dropped 4 bases, with 16 bases sitting between them. The CDR3 is made up of 17 amino acids. Germline V CDR1 and CDR2: MGHRA, YSYEKL. Here the CDR3 reads CASSQDSGTARNQPQHF. CDR3 coding DNA: TGCGCCAGCAGCCAAGATTCCGGGACGGCCCGAAATCAGCCCCAGCATTTT.

The rearrangement joins TRBV20-1 to TRBJ2-3, with D perhaps TRBD2 (6 bases). Trimming removed 1 base from V and 0 bases from J, with 8 bases in between. This CDR3 has 14 residues. Germline V CDR1 and CDR2: DFQATT, SNEGSKA (reference sequence). The DNA for the CDR3 is TGCAGTGCTAGAGCTACTAGCAGCACAGATACGCAGTATTTT. Translation: CSARATSSTDTQYF.

The chain couples TRBV4-1 to TRBJ2-5; tentatively, D is TRBD2 (5 bases). The CDR3 totals 14 residues. Germline CDR1 is MGHRA and CDR2 is YSYEKL. The V end was cut by 0 bases, the J end by 8 bases, with 13 bases between. The CDR3 DNA is TGCGCCAGCAGCCAAGATCCCTCTAGCCCCACCCAGTACTTC. Protein product: CASSQDPSSPTQYF.

The chain combines TRBV6-1 with TRBJ1-2; a weak D match, TRBD1 (5 bases). The ends were cut back, 9 bases at V and 7 bases at J, with 18 bases in the middle. This CDR3 spans 13 amino acids. CDR1 and CDR2 (germline): MNHNS, SASEGT. CDR3 sequence: CASAGPLSGGYTF. Here the CDR3 DNA reads TGTGCCAGTGCGGGACCCCTGTCGGGTGGCTACACCTTC.

This clonotype was recorded a few times. The chain uses TRBV27 and TRBJ2-7; 8 bases are shared with TRBD1. The CDR3 covers 16 residues. The germline V gene encodes CDR1 MNHEY and CDR2 SMNVEV (reference sequence). V lost 3 bases to trimming and J lost 1 base; unmatched junction nucleotides: 8. CDR3 sequence (DNA): TGTGCCAGCAGTTTTGGACGGAGGACAGGGTCCTACGAGCAGTACTTC. The encoded protein is CASSFGRRTGSYEQYF.

The chain uses TRBV5-1 and TRBJ2-7, with a tentative D call TRBD2 (6 bases). Germline lookup yields CDR1 SGHRS and CDR2 YFSETQ. V was trimmed by 4 bases and J by 7 bases, leaving 15 bases between them. CDR3 length equals 13 residues. CDR3 nucleotides: TGCGCCAGCAGCAACCCGGGACTGCGTGAGCAGTACTTC. It yields the protein CASSNPGLREQYF.

CDR3 DNA: TGCGCCAGCAGCTTCGCCCAGCGGGGGAATGAGCAGTTCTTC. Its protein product is CASSFAQRGNEQFF. The chain employs TRBV5-1 and TRBJ2-1; 8 bases are shared with TRBD2. Unmatched junction bases numbered 5, after V lost 2 bases and J lost 7 bases. This CDR3 has 14 residues. Germline V lookup: CDR1 SGHRS, CDR2 YFSETQ.

The J gene is TRBJ2-5, the V gene TRBV12-3 or TRBV12-4; D possibly corresponds to TRBD1 (8 bases). V lost 7 bases to trimming and J lost 2 bases, with 11 bases between them. This CDR3 region has 13 residues. CDR3 sequence (DNA): TGTGCCAGCAACAGGGGGGGGCAAGAGACCCAGTACTTC. It codes for CASNRGGQETQYF.

This clonotype has a handful of counts. This chain connects TRBV13 to TRBJ2-3, with D uncertain. The CDR3 length is 16 residues. The germline V and J ends were trimmed by 0 bases and 2 bases, with 12 bases remaining between them. Germline-derived CDR1 and CDR2 are PRHDT and FYEKMQ (reference sequence). The CDR3 sequence: CASSLGASRLTDTQYF. Written as DNA, the CDR3 is TGTGCCAGCAGCTTAGGGGCTTCAAGGCTCACAGATACGCAGTATTTT.

This clonotype was counted a few times. This rearrangement joins TRBV20-1 to TRBJ1-4; perhaps TRBD1 as D (5 bases). V lost 6 bases and J lost 7, with 18 bases in between. The CDR3 length is 14 residues. Germline CDR1 reads DFQATT; CDR2 reads SNEGSKA (reference sequence). The CDR3 region is CSANPRTGGEKLFF. In nucleotides, the CDR3 is TGCAGTGCCAACCCTCGGACCGGGGGTGAAAAACTGTTTTTT.

This clonotype was counted a few times. This chain joins TRBV20-1 and TRBJ2-7; D possibly corresponds to TRBD2 (6 bases). This CDR3 spans 14 amino acids. V lost 2 bases, J lost 2 bases, and 13 bases lay in between. Germline V gene lookup returns CDR1 DFQATT and CDR2 SNEGSKA (reference sequence). CDR3 protein: CSARIGGPPYEQYF. The DNA of the CDR3 is TGCAGTGCTAGAATCGGGGGACCTCCCTACGAGCAGTACTTC.

This clonotype has more than one count but fewer than ten. This chain links TRBV5-5 with TRBJ1-1; 7 bases align to TRBD1. The junction had 7 bases not matched to a gene; V was cut back by 4 bases and J by 1 base. Germline CDR1 is SGHKS and CDR2 is YYEKEE (reference sequence). CDR3 size: 15 residues. The CDR3 region is CASSHSTGRNTEAFF. The CDR3 DNA follows: TGTGCCAGCAGCCACTCGACAGGGAGGAACACTGAAGCTTTCTTT.

This chain links TRBV7-6 with TRBJ2-5; the D gene is possibly TRBD1 (5 bases). Looked up from germline, CDR1 is SGHVS and CDR2 is FNYEAQ. The CDR3 has 16 residues. Between the trimmed V and J ends, which lost 2 bases and 0 bases, there was a span of 13 bases. The CDR3 sequence: CASSLFSGSNQETQYF. The CDR3 bases are TGTGCCAGCAGCTTATTTTCAGGGTCTAACCAAGAGACCCAGTACTTC.

This chain links TRBV21-1 with TRBJ1-2; the D segment call TRBD1 is taken from the table without a DNA check. TRBV21-1 is recorded as a pseudogene. This CDR3 has 18 amino acids. CDR3 sequence reads: CASSKCPIGTGGFYGYTF. The CDR3 DNA is TGTGCCAGCAGCAAATGCCCAATCGGGACAGGGGGCTTCTATGGCTACACCTTC.

As concerns this clonotype: At one end the junction does not follow the germline gene, possibly because of a read error. J is TRBJ2-1 and V is TRBV3-1, with D unclear. The CDR3 loop spans 14 amino acids. Germline CDR1 is LGHDT and CDR2 is YNNKEL (reference sequence). The CDR3 DNA reads TGTGCCAGCAGCCCCGAAGAGGTGGTTCGTGAGCGGTTCTTC. Translated, it gives CASSPEEVVRERFF.

This clonotype was found a few times. The chain recombines TRBV27 with TRBJ1-5, with unresolved D. CDR3 size: 15 residues. V was trimmed by 0 bases and J by 3 bases, leaving 9 bases between them. Germline V gene data show CDR1 as MNHEY and CDR2 as SMNVEV (reference sequence). The CDR3 here is CASSLSRHLNQPQHF. Written as DNA, the CDR3 is TGTGCCAGCAGTTTATCCAGGCACCTCAATCAGCCCCAGCATTTT.

This clonotype has more than one count but fewer than ten. This chain joins TRBV7-9 and TRBJ2-7, with 7 bases aligning to TRBD1. Trimming removed 5 bases from V and 7 bases from J; junction bases left unmatched: 11. CDR1 is SEHNR, CDR2 FQNEAQ, per germline (reference sequence). This CDR3 has 14 residues. CDR3 bases: TGTGCCAGCAGCGCCGGGACAGCAAACAATGAGCAGTACTTC. This encodes CASSAGTANNEQYF.